This T cell receptor beta chain is drawn from a study of shared clonotypes between healthy human individuals. Study-wide points: An anticipated effect of sequencing depth on clonotype sharing among donors was recognized. Generation probability values for non-shared clonotypes were lower than those for clonotypes shared by all four donors. On the whole, naive subsets had larger estimated richness than memory subsets had.

Germline loops: CDR1 SSHAT, CDR2 FNYEAQ (reference sequence). Trimming took 2 bases from V and 8 from J, leaving 10 bases between them. CDR3 size: 13 residues. As regards this clone: Its antigen is as yet unknown.

Profiled with immunoSEQ multiplex PCR; TCRdb holds only in-frame clones, not every one. The table includes around 99,000 clones, 68% detected once. This receptor was identified in a man aged 30-40 years in good health. The chain recombines TRBV7-7 with TRBJ2-1; D perhaps matches TRBD2 (6 bases). Source material: memory CD8+ T cells sorted from blood. Subset: CD45RO+ cells pooled with CCR7-negative TemRA cells. In DNA form, the CDR3 reads TGTGCCAGCAGCTTATTAAGCGGGTATGAGCAGTTCTTC. Protein sequence: CASSLLSGYEQFF.